What follows describes a single T cell receptor (beta chain). What it recognizes is unknown. V lost 3 bases and J lost 1, with 9 bases in between. The CDR3 length is 14 residues. Germline V gives CDR1 MDHEN, CDR2 SYDVKM. This entry belongs to a study of T cell responses to AZD1222 COVID-19 vaccine. Looking at the study overall: Timing groups of about 4 and about 12 weeks for second doses were pooled.

Study outcomes and limitations: Two AZD1222 administrations were followed by greater Spike-specific TCR breadth and depth. Targeting of unmutated variant regions was reportedly seen in nearly half of spike-specific TCRs. Baseline seropositivity characterized only a handful of AZD1222 recipients.

The repertoire was sequenced with immunoSEQ multiplex PCR; TCRdb's copy has only in-frame clones and lacks some. Among some 120,000 clones listed, around 90% were seen once. Sequencing used peripheral blood, obtained on day 0 of AZD1222 vaccination. This clonotype was obtained from an adult in good health. The chain employs TRBV28 and TRBJ1-1; D may be TRBD1 (5 bases). CDR3 residues: CASSFGGANTEAFF. CDR3 coding DNA: TGTGCCAGCAGTTTTGGCGGGGCGAACACTGAAGCTTTCTTT.